A selection of T cell receptor beta chains follows, all from one sample in a study of blood T cell repertoires in COVID-19. Generated by immunoSEQ multiplex PCR, the TCRdb table keeps only in-frame clones and is missing some. This table holds 200,000 to 250,000 clones, over 75% found once. Material for sequencing was PBMCs or T cells enriched from blood (not recorded which). Receptors were obtained from a woman aged 25 to 39 who had been exposed to COVID-19. Each CDR3 is given without its conserved first and last residue. A D gene is named only where the DNA matches it firmly.

>TRBV12-2|TRBJ1-2|NA
ASRLAKTGSGYGYT
>TRBV2|TRBJ2-1|NA
ASARVPYNEQF
>TRBV6-2/TRBV6-3|TRBJ1-3|NA
ASSRGSGNTIY
>TRBV5-1|TRBJ2-7|TRBD2
ASSSSGTSRGEQY
>TRBV19|TRBJ1-1|TRBD1
ASSKGGQGMNTEAF
>TRBV11-2|TRBJ1-4|TRBD1
ASRIRTGGGEKLF
>TRBV7-2|TRBJ1-5|NA
ASSNYSGWQPQH
>TRBV30|TRBJ2-1|NA
AWSVGGSSYNEQF
>TRBV27|TRBJ2-7|TRBD2
ASSYEAGGPVHEQY
>TRBV14|TRBJ1-6|NA
ASSLFPTGRNSYNSPLH
>TRBV7-9|TRBJ1-1|TRBD1
ASSLAGQHTEAF
>TRBV10-3|TRBJ2-5|TRBD1
AISPDRGQETQY
>TRBV4-1|TRBJ2-7|NA
ASSQDIGRGIGNSYEQY
>TRBV5-1|TRBJ2-7|TRBD2
ASSLAGGPSEQY
>TRBV7-9|TRBJ2-4|NA
ASSLALAGVSIQY
>TRBV3-1/TRBV3-2|TRBJ2-7|NA
ASSQVLRWEQY
>TRBV5-5|TRBJ1-2|TRBD1
ASSWGTGFYGYT
>TRBV28|TRBJ2-7|NA
ASSFEGVDYEQY
>TRBV6-1|TRBJ2-7|TRBD1
ASSEGGDRVYYEQY
>TRBV5-1|TRBJ1-2|TRBD1
ASSLGAKGGGYGYT
>TRBV6-1|TRBJ2-2|TRBD1
ASSEGTGDTGELF
>TRBV2|TRBJ1-1|NA
ASRQGMNTEAF